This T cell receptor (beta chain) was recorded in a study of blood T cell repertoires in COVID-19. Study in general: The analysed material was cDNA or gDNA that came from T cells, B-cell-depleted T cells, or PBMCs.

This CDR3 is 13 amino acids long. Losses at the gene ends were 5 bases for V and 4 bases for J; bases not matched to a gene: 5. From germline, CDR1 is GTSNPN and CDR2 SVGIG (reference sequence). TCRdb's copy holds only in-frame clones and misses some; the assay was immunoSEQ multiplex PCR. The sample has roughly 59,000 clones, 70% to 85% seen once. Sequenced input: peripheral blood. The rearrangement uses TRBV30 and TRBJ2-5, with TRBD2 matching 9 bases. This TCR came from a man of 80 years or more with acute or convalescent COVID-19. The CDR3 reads CAWDGGRAETQYF. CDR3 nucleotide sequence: TGTGCCTGGGACGGCGGGAGGGCAGAGACCCAGTACTTC.